This T cell receptor beta chain was captured in a study of cytomegalovirus exposure and HLA in healthy donors. Study observations and caveats: Altogether, more than 150 TCR beta chains were recorded as cytomegalovirus-associated. For most subjects, TCR beta sequences were reported to predict HLA-A and HLA-B alleles with accuracy. When a later analysis was performed, an Asian-associated ancestry cluster reportedly had fewer N-insertions than the approximately 680-donor mean.

The PCR made use of 60 Vbeta and 13 Jbeta primers. Data came from immunoSEQ multiplex PCR; TCRdb stores just in-frame clones and leaves some out. The sample includes around 180,000 clones, roughly 85% of them seen just once. The CDR3 spans 12 residues. CDR1 is SGHVS, CDR2 FNYEAQ, per germline. V lost 0 bases to trimming and J lost 7 bases, with 6 bases between them. Note on this clone: What it binds is unknown.

Healthy individuals who donated bone marrow served as the donors. The receptor was isolated from a middle-aged woman in good health and CMV-seronegative. The chain recombines TRBV7-6 with TRBJ1-1, with D uncertain. The source material was PBMCs. The CDR3 nucleotides read TGTGCCAGCAGCTTAGCGCGGGGTGAAGCTTTCTTT. Protein sequence: CASSLARGEAFF.